Below are 5 T cell receptor beta chains sequenced from a single sample in a study of blood T cell repertoires in COVID-19. Produced via immunoSEQ multiplex PCR; TCRdb's table is partial and in-frame only. Here the sample spans approximately 500,000 clones, roughly 89% being singletons. The specimen was peripheral blood. All receptors derive from a woman aged 45-65 years with COVID-19, enrolled during active disease.

The CDR3 region is CASSSRQGNAEQFF. As DNA, the CDR3 is TGTGCCAGCAGCTCCAGACAGGGGAACGCTGAGCAGTTCTTC. This chain connects TRBV9 to TRBJ2-1, with 8 bases aligning to TRBD1. This CDR3 region has 14 residues. V dropped 4 bases and J dropped 9; count of bases not matched to a gene: 9. Germline V gives CDR1 SGDLS, CDR2 YYNGEE.

The chain is built from TRBV7-9 and TRBJ1-1, with TRBD1 as a possible D gene (6 bases). V dropped 5 bases and J dropped 6 bases, with 10 bases sitting between them. This CDR3 is 12 amino acids long. In germline, CDR1 is SEHNR, CDR2 FQNEAQ (reference sequence). In nucleotides, the CDR3 is TGTGCCAGCAGCACCACAGGGCCTGAAGCTTTCTTT. This encodes CASSTTGPEAFF.

V gene TRBV2 combines with J gene TRBJ2-2, with D maybe TRBD2 (6 bases). Trimming left V 7 bases short and J 6 bases short, with 21 bases between. The germline V gene has CDR1 SNHLY and CDR2 FYNNEI. This CDR3 is built from 16 residues. DNA for the CDR3: TGTGCCAGCACCGGTAGGGGCGGGGTTGAGGCCGGGGAGCTGTTTTTT. Translation: CASTGRGGVEAGELFF. Combining the CDR3 with reference TRBV2 and TRBJ2-2 gives the whole variable domain EPEVTQTPSHQVTQMGQEVILRCVPISNHLYFYWYRQILGQKVEFLVSFYNNEISEKSEIFDDQFSVERPDGSNFTLKIRSTKLEDSAMYFCASTGRGGVEAGELFFGEGSRLTVL.

This chain joins TRBV11-3 and TRBJ2-3; D possibly corresponds to TRBD2 (5 bases). Trimming shortened V by 0 bases and J by 3 bases, and 10 bases separated the two germline ends. The CDR3 consists of 15 residues. In germline, CDR1 is SGHNT, CDR2 YENEEA. The CDR3 DNA follows: TGTGCCAGCAGCTTAGATGGGAGCAGAACAGATACGCAGTATTTT. It is translated as CASSLDGSRTDTQYF.

The chain links TRBV5-1 to TRBJ1-1; 7 bases fit TRBD1. Germline V gene data show CDR1 as SGHRS and CDR2 as YFSETQ. The V and J ends lost 0 bases and 5 bases, in that order; junction bases with no gene match: 10. The CDR3 contains 16 residues. The CDR3 loop is CASSLDQFSGGTEAFF. For the CDR3, the DNA is TGCGCCAGCAGCTTGGACCAGTTTTCAGGGGGGACTGAAGCTTTCTTT.